This T cell receptor beta chain was sequenced for a study of T cell responses to AZD1222 COVID-19 vaccine. Measured with immunoSEQ multiplex PCR; TCRdb has only the in-frame clones, and not every one. The table lists approximately 80,000 clones, 75% to 95% of them singletons. CDR1 is MDHEN and CDR2 is SYDVKM in the germline V gene. This CDR3 has 12 residues. With V trimmed by 7 bases and J by 5 bases, 4 bases remained unmatched. The V call is TRBV28, the J call TRBJ2-5; 7 bases line up with TRBD2. This TCR was recovered from an adult who received the AZD1222 COVID-19 vaccine. The sample consisted of peripheral blood, taken 28 days after the second AZD1222 dose. CDR3 nucleotides: TGTGCCAGCAAAGCGGGGAGGGAGACCCAGTACTTC. It yields the protein CASKAGRETQYF.